Presented here are 9 T cell receptor beta chains from one specimen sequenced in a study of blood T cell repertoires in COVID-19. Here immunoSEQ multiplex PCR was the method, and the copy in TCRdb shows in-frame clones only, minus some. Among about 100,000 clones listed, around four fifths were seen once. The sample comprised peripheral blood. Receptors originate from a woman between 65 and 79 years old with acute or convalescent COVID-19.

This clone was seen once. The rearrangement links TRBV5-1 to TRBJ1-2; no clear D gene. This CDR3 region has 15 residues. Per germline, CDR1 SGHRS and CDR2 YFSETQ. V lost 5 bases and J 4 bases, leaving 18 bases between the germline ends. CDR3 amino acids: CASRPSTESSYGYTF. CDR3 DNA: TGCGCCAGCAGACCATCGACGGAGAGCTCCTATGGCTACACCTTC.

The J gene is TRBJ2-7, the V gene TRBV2, with 8 positions matching TRBD2. The CDR3 length is 14 residues. The germline V gene encodes CDR1 SNHLY and CDR2 FYNNEI. J lost 3 bases, V lost 6 bases, and 7 bases had no gene match. CDR3 residues: CASRTTGTSYEQYF. The CDR3 DNA reads as TGTGCCAGCAGAACCACCGGGACTAGCTACGAGCAGTACTTC.

The V gene is TRBV5-1, the J gene TRBJ2-7; 8 bases fit TRBD1. CDR1 is SGHRS, CDR2 YFSETQ, per germline. The CDR3 length is 15 residues. J gave up 0 bases and V 3 bases, and 5 bases lay outside the gene matches. As DNA, the CDR3 is TGCGCCAGCAGCTGGCAGGGGGCTTCCTCCTACGAGCAGTACTTC. Protein product: CASSWQGASSYEQYF.

The chain couples TRBV5-4 to TRBJ1-1; D may be TRBD1 (5 bases). V lost 1 base to trimming and J lost 0 bases, with 7 bases between them. From germline, CDR1 is SGHNT and CDR2 YYREEE (reference sequence). The CDR3 is 14 residues long. DNA for the CDR3: TGTGCCAGCAGCTTGCCAGGGTTGAACACTGAAGCTTTCTTT. This translates into CASSLPGLNTEAFF.

This clone showed up just a few times. The J gene is TRBJ1-1, the V gene TRBV5-1, with TRBD1 as a possible D gene (6 bases). The CDR3 extends over 17 amino acids. V lost 0 bases, J lost 0 bases, and 15 bases lay in between. CDR1 is SGHRS, CDR2 YFSETQ, per germline. CDR3 nucleotide sequence: TGCGCCAGCAGCTTGGCCGGTGGGGGCTCCATGAACACTGAAGCTTTCTTT. Translated, it gives CASSLAGGGSMNTEAFF.

The V call is TRBV10-3, the J call TRBJ1-6; 7 bases align to TRBD1. The V gene's germline CDR1 is ENHRY and CDR2 SYGVKD. The V and J ends lost 4 bases and 10 bases, in that order; junction bases with no gene match: 16. CDR3 length equals 17 residues. CDR3 sequence (DNA): TGTGCCATCAGTGCCGCGGGACCGGGACAGATACTATCACCCCTCCACTTT. Protein sequence: CAISAAGPGQILSPLHF.

This clone was found a few times. The CDR3 DNA reads TGTGCCAGCAGCCCGGGACAGGATTCGGTCCCAGATACGCAGTATTTT. It is translated as CASSPGQDSVPDTQYF. This chain links TRBV5-5 with TRBJ2-3; 8 bases line up with TRBD1. There are 16 residues in the CDR3. J was trimmed by 4 bases and V by 4 bases; bases with no gene match: 11. CDR1 is SGHKS, CDR2 YYEKEE, per germline (reference sequence).

The chain employs TRBV29-1 and TRBJ2-7, with 9 bases aligning to TRBD1. V was pared by 3 bases and J by 2 bases, with 5 bases of the junction left unmatched. The CDR3 length is 14 residues. CDR1 and CDR2 (germline): SQVTM, ANQGSEA. Here the CDR3 DNA reads TGCAGCGTTGACGAGAGACAGGGGGCCTACGAGCAGTACTTC. Translation gives CSVDERQGAYEQYF.

The rearrangement joins TRBV5-5 to TRBJ2-7, with 8 bases aligning to TRBD1. CDR1 and CDR2 from the germline V gene are SGHKS and YYEKEE (reference sequence). V trimming: 3 bases; J trimming: 6 bases; junction bases outside the gene matches: 5. The CDR3 runs to 13 residues. In DNA, the CDR3 is TGTGCCAGCAGCTGGACAGGGTTGGGCGAGCAGTACTTC. This codes for CASSWTGLGEQYF.